This TCR beta chain was profiled in a study of PD-1 blockade in classical Hodgkin lymphoma. Repertoires were generated with immunoSEQ multiplex PCR, while TCRdb's copy carries only in-frame clones and drops some. The sample carries about 41,000 clones, 65% to 80% recorded once. The germline CDR1 and CDR2 sequences are SEHNR and FQNEAQ (reference sequence). This CDR3 is built from 16 residues. Between the trimmed V and J ends, which lost 3 bases and 0 bases, there was a span of 12 bases. Relapse was seen in all patients after autologous stem cell transplantation, and brentuximab vedotin exposure was variable. Concerning this clone itself: The antigen remains undetermined.

Regarding the study as a whole: Relapsed/refractory patients reportedly had the lowest baseline TCR diversity, below newly diagnosed patients, who were below healthy donors.

The origin of this receptor is a human donor with classical Hodgkin lymphoma. The sequenced sample was peripheral blood mononuclear cells (PBMCs), obtained at baseline. The chain links TRBV7-9 to TRBJ1-3; D not resolved. This CDR3 is CASSFSGALSGNTIYF. In DNA form, the CDR3 reads TGTGCCAGCAGCTTTAGCGGCGCACTCTCTGGAAACACCATATATTTT.